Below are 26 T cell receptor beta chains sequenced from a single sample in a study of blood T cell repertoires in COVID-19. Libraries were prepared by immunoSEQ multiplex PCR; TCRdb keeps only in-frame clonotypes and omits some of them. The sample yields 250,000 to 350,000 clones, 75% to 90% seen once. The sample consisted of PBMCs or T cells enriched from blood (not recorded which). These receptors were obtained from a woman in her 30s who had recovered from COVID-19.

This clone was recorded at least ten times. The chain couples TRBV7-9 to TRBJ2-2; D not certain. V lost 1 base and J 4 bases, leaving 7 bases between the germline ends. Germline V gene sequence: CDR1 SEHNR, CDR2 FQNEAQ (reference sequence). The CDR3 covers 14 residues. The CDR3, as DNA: TGTGCCAGCAGCTTAGGACACGGCACCGGGGAGCTGTTTTTT. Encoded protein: CASSLGHGTGELFF.

The CDR3, as DNA: TGTGCCAGCTCACGTGCTAGCGGTTCCTACGAGCAGTACTTC. Translating it yields CASSRASGSYEQYF. The chain couples TRBV18 to TRBJ2-7; TRBD2 matches 7 bases. The CDR3 extends over 14 amino acids. V trimming: 4 bases; J trimming: 1 base; junction bases outside the gene matches: 4. Per germline, CDR1 KGHSH and CDR2 LQKENI.

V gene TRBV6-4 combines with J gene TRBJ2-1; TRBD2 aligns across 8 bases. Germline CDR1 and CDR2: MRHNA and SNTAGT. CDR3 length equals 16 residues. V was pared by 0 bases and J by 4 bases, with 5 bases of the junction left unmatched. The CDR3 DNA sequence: TGTGCCAGCAGTGACTCAGCGGGGGAGGTTTACAATGAGCAGTTCTTC. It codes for CASSDSAGEVYNEQFF.

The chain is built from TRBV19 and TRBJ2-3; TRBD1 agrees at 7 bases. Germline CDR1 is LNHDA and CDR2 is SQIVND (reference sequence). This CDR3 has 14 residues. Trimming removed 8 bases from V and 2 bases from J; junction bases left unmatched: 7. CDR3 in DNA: TGTGCCAGTGGGAAGACAGGGATCACAGATACGCAGTATTTT. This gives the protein CASGKTGITDTQYF.

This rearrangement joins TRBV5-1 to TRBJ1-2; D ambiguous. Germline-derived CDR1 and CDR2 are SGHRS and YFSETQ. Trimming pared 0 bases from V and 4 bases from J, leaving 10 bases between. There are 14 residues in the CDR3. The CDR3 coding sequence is TGCGCCAGCAGCTTGGGATCGGGGATCTATGGCTACACCTTC. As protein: CASSLGSGIYGYTF.

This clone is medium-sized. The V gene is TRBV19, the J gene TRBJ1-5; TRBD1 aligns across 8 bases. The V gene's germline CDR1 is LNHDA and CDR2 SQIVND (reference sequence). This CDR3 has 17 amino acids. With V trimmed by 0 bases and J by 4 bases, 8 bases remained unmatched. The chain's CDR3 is CASSIDQQGVRNQPQHF. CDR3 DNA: TGTGCCAGTAGTATAGATCAACAGGGGGTCCGAAATCAGCCCCAGCATTTT.

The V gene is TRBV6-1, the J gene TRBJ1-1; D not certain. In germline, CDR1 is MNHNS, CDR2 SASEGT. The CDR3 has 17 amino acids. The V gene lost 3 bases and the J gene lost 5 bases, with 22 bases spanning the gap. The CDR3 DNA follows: TGTGCCAGCAGTGACGGAAAAGACACCGGTAGATGGACTGAAGCTTTCTTT. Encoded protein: CASSDGKDTGRWTEAFF.

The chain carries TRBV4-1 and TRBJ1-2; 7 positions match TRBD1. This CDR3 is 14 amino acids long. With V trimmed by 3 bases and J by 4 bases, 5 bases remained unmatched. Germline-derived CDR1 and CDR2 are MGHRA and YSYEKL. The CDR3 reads CASSQTGSVYGYTF. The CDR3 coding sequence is TGCGCCAGCAGCCAGACAGGGTCGGTCTATGGCTACACCTTC.

The CDR3: CASTSRGRNTEAFF. Here the CDR3 DNA reads TGTGCCAGCACCTCCAGGGGGCGGAACACTGAAGCTTTCTTT. The rearrangement uses TRBV7-9 and TRBJ1-1, with TRBD1 identical over 8 bases. V trimming: 7 bases; J trimming: 1 base; junction bases outside the gene matches: 5. From germline, CDR1 is SEHNR and CDR2 FQNEAQ (reference sequence). The CDR3 runs 14 residues.

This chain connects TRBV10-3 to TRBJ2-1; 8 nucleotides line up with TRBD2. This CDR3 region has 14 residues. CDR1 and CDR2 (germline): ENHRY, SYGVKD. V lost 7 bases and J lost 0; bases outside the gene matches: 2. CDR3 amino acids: CAITGGASYNEQFF. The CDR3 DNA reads TGTGCCATCACGGGGGGGGCCTCCTACAATGAGCAGTTCTTC.

In DNA form, the CDR3 reads TGTGCCAGCAGCCAAGATTGGGCGCTAGCGGATACCTACGAGCAGTACTTC. This translates into CASSQDWALADTYEQYF. V gene TRBV3-1 (or the pseudogene TRBV3-2) combines with J gene TRBJ2-7, with 7 bases fitting TRBD2. V dropped 0 bases and J dropped 2; count of bases not matched to a gene: 10. Per the germline V gene, CDR1 is LGHDT and CDR2 is YNNKEL (reference sequence). The CDR3 spans 17 residues.

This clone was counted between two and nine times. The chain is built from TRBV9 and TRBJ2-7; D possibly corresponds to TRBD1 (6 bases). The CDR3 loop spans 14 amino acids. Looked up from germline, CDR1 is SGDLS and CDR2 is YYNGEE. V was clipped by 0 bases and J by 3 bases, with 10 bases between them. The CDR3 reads CASSVGPGDYEQYF. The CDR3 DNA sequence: TGTGCCAGCAGCGTAGGCCCAGGGGACTACGAGCAGTACTTC.

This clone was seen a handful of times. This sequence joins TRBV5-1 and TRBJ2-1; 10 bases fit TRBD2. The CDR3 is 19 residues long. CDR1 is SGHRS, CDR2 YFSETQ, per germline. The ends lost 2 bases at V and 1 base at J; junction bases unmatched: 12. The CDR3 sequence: CASSLRSGTSASSYNEQFF. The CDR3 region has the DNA TGCGCCAGCAGCTTACGATCCGGGACTAGCGCCTCATCCTACAATGAGCAGTTCTTC.

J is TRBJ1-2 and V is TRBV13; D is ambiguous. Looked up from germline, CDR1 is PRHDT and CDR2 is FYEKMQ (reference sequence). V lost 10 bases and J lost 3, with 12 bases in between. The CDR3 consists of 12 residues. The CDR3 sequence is CATPSSDYGYTF. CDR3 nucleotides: TGTGCCACCCCCTCGTCGGACTATGGCTACACCTTC. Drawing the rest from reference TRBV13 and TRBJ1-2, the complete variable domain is AAGVIQSPRHLIKEKRETATLKCYPIPRHDTVYWYQQGPGQDPQFLISFYEKMQSDKGSIPDRFSAQQFSDYHSELNMSSLELGDSALYFCATPSSDYGYTFGSGTRLTVV.

This chain's CDR3 is CASSSSGTQTSGRTDTQYF. The CDR3 DNA is TGTGCCAGCAGCTCCTCCGGGACACAGACTAGCGGTCGCACAGATACGCAGTATTTT. The gene calls are TRBV5-6 and TRBJ2-3; 9 bases are a match to TRBD2. Germline-derived CDR1 and CDR2 are SGHDT and YYEEEE. Losses at the gene ends were 3 bases for V and 1 base for J; bases not matched to a gene: 15. The CDR3 covers 19 residues. Based on the CDR3 plus reference TRBV5-6 and TRBJ2-3, the full variable domain is DAGVTQSPTHLIKTRGQQVTLRCSPKSGHDTVSWYQQALGQGPQFIFQYYEEEERQRGNFPDRFSGHQFPNYSSELNVNALLLGDSALYLCASSSSGTQTSGRTDTQYFGPGTRLTVL.

In DNA form, the CDR3 reads TGTGCCAGCAGTCCCGGGGAGACCCAGTACTTC. Its protein product is CASSPGETQYF. The rearrangement links TRBV12-3 or TRBV12-4 to TRBJ2-5; D not certain. This CDR3 has 11 residues. The V and J ends lost 5 bases and 5 bases respectively, with 6 bases between them.

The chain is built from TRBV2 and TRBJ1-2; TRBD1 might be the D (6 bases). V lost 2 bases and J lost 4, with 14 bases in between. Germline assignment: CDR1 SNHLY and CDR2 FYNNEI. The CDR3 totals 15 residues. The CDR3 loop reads CASSERETGIYGYTF. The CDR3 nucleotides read TGTGCCAGCAGTGAAAGGGAAACAGGGATCTATGGCTACACCTTC.

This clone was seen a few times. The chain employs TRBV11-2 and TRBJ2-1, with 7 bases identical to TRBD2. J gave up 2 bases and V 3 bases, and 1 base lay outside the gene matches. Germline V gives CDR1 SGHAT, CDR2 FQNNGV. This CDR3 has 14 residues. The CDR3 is CASSLLAAYNEQFF. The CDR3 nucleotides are TGTGCCAGCAGCTTGCTAGCGGCCTACAATGAGCAGTTCTTC.

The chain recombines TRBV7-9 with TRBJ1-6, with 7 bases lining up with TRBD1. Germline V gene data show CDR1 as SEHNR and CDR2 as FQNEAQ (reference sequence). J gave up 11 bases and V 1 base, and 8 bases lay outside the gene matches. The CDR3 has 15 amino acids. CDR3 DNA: TGTGCCAGCAGCTTAGTAACAGGGGCGGGTCCACCCCTCCACTTT. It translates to CASSLVTGAGPPLHF.

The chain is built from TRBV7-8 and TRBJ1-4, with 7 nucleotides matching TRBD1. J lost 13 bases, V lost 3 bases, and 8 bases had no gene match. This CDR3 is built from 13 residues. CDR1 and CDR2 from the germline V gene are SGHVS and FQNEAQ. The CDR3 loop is CASSLATGAGLFF. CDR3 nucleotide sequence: TGTGCCAGCAGCTTGGCTACAGGGGCAGGACTGTTTTTT.

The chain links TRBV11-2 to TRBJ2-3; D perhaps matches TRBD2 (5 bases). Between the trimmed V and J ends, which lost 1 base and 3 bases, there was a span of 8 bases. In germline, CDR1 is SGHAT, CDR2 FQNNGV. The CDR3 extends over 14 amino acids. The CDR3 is CASSLVPGTDTQYF. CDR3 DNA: TGTGCCAGCAGCTTAGTCCCGGGAACAGATACGCAGTATTTT.

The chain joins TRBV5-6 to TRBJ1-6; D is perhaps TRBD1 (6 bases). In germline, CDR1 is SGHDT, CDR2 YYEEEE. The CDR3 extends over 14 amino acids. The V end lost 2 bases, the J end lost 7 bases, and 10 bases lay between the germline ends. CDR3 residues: CASSFWTVNSPLHF. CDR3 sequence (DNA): TGTGCCAGCAGCTTCTGGACAGTAAATTCACCCCTCCACTTT.

The CDR3 region is CASLLAGGPEQFF. CDR3 sequence (DNA): TGTGCCAGCCTGCTAGCGGGGGGGCCGGAGCAGTTCTTC. The chain is built from TRBV7-9 and TRBJ2-1, with TRBD2 matching 12 bases. Germline V lookup: CDR1 SEHNR, CDR2 FQNEAQ (reference sequence). The CDR3 spans 13 residues. Losses at the gene ends were 8 bases for V and 10 bases for J; bases not matched to a gene: 6. The variable domain in full, completed from reference TRBV7-9 and TRBJ2-1, reads DTGVSQNPRHKITKRGQNVTFRCDPISEHNRLYWYRQTLGQGPEFLTYFQNEAQLEKSRLLSDRFSAERPKGSFSTLEIQRTEQGDSAMYLCASLLAGGPEQFFGPGTRLTVL.

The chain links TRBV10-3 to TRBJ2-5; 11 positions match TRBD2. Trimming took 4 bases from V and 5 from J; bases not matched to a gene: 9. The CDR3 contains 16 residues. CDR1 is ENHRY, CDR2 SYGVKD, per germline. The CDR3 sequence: CAISVPTSGEGETQYF. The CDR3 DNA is TGTGCCATCAGTGTTCCGACTAGCGGGGAGGGGGAGACCCAGTACTTC.

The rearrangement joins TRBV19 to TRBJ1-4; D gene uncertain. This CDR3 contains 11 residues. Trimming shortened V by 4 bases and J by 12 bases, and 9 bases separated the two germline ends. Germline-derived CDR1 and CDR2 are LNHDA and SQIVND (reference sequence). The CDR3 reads CASSTEVELFF. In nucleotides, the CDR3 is TGTGCCAGTAGTACGGAGGTGGAACTGTTTTTT.

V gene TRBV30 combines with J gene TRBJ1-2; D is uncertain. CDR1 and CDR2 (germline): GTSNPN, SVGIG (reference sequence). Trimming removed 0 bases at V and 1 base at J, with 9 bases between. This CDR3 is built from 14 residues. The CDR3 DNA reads TGTGCCTGGAGTGTATACAGTCATAACTATGGCTACACCTTC. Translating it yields CAWSVYSHNYGYTF.